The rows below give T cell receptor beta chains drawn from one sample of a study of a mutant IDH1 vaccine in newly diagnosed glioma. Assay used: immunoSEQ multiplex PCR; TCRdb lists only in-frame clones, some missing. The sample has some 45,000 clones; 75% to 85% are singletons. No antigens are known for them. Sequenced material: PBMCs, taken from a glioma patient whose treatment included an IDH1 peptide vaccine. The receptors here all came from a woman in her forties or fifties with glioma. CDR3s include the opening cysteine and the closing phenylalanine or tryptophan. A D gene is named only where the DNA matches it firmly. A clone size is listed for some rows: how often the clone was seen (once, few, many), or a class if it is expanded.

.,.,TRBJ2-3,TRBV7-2,CASRRARQGTDTQYF,TGTGCCAGCAGACGAGCTCGCCAGGGCACAGATACGCAGTATTTT
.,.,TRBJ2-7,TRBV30,CAGTSRSYEQYF,TGTGCCGGAACCAGCAGGAGCTACGAGCAGTACTTC
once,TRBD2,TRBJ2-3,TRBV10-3,CAITGTSGGAGPDTQYF,TGTGCCATCACAGGGACTAGCGGGGGGGCCGGCCCAGATACGCAGTATTTT
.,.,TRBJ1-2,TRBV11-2,CASSRQRNYGYTF,TGTGCCAGCAGCCGACAGAGGAACTATGGCTACACCTTC
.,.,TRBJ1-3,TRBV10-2,CASKDTSGNTIYF,TGCGCCAGCAAAGATACCTCTGGAAACACCATATATTTT
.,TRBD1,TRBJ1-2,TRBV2,CASSPGQNYGGYTF,TGTGCCAGCAGTCCGGGACAGAACTATGGTGGCTACACCTTC
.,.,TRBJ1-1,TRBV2,CASSEDSVLGTEAFF,TGTGCCAGCAGTGAAGATTCGGTTTTGGGCACTGAAGCTTTCTTT
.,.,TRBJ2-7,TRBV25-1,CASSRWEEQYF,TGTGCCAGCAGCCGATGGGAGGAGCAGTACTTC
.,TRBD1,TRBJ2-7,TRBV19,CASSPLGQGAHEQYF,TGTGCCAGTAGTCCCCTCGGACAGGGGGCCCACGAGCAGTACTTC
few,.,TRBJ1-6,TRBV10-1,CASSGTAANSPLHF,TGCGCCAGCAGTGGGACAGCAGCTAATTCACCCCTCCACTTT
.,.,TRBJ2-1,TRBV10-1,CASSEKIKTSSYNEQFF,TGCGCCAGCAGTGAAAAAATTAAGACCAGCTCCTACAATGAGCAGTTCTTC
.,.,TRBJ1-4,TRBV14,CASSPVPDIEKLFF,TGTGCCAGCAGCCCCGTGCCGGACATAGAAAAACTGTTTTTT
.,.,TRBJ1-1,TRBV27,CASSLFGNTEAFF,TGTGCCAGCAGTTTATTCGGGAACACTGAAGCTTTCTTT
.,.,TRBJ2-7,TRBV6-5,CASSYGGQGGYEQYF,TGTGCCAGCAGTTACGGGGGCCAGGGGGGATACGAGCAGTACTTC
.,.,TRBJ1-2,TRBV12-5,CASALNTRRNYGYTF,TGTGCTAGTGCCCTCAACACGCGGCGGAACTATGGCTACACCTTC
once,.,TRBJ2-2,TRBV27,CASSFRPTGELFF,TGTGCCAGCAGTTTTCGACCAACCGGGGAGCTGTTTTTT
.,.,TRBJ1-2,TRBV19,CASSPDPGGNYGYTF,TGTGCCAGTAGCCCGGATCCGGGGGGCAACTATGGCTACACCTTC
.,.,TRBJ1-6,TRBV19,CASTQVGQSPLHF,TGTGCCAGTACGCAAGTGGGGCAGTCACCCCTCCACTTT
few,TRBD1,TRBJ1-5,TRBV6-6,CASSDPGTVNQPQHF,TGTGCCAGCAGTGACCCAGGGACAGTCAATCAGCCCCAGCATTTT
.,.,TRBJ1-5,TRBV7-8,CASSLKGPAREPQHF,TGTGCCAGCAGCTTAAAGGGTCCGGCTCGGGAGCCCCAGCATTTT
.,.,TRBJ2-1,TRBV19,CASSIAPPTAVPPYNEQFF,TGTGCCAGTAGTATAGCCCCACCGACAGCAGTTCCACCCTACAATGAGCAGTTCTTC
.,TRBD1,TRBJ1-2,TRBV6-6,CASSPKREDRGIGYTF,TGTGCCAGCAGTCCAAAACGGGAAGACAGGGGAATCGGCTACACCTTC
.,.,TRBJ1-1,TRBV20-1,CSVTWETEAFF,TGCAGTGTTACGTGGGAAACTGAAGCTTTCTTT
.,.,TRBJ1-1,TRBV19,CASSSPPPYGNTEAFF,TGTGCCAGTAGTTCCCCCCCGCCGTACGGCAACACTGAAGCTTTCTTT
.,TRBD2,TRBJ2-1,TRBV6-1,CASSVQSGGWSYNEQFF,TGTGCCAGCAGTGTCCAAAGCGGGGGGTGGTCCTACAATGAGCAGTTCTTC